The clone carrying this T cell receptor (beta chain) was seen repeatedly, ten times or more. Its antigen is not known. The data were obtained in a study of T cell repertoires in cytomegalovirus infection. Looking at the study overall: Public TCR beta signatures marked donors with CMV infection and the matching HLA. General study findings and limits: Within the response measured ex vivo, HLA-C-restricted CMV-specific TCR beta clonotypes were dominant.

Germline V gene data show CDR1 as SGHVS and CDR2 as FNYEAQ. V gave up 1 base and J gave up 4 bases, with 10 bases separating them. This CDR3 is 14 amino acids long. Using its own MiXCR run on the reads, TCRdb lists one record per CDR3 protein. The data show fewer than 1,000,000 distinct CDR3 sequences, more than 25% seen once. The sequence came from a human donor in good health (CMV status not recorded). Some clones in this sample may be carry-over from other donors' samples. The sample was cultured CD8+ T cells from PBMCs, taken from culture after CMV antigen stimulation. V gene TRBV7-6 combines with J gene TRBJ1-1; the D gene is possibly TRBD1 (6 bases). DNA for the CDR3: TGTGCCAGCAGCTTAGAAGGGGGTAGCACTGAAGCTTTCTTT. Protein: CASSLEGGSTEAFF. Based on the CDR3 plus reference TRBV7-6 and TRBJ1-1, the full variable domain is GAGVSQSPRYKVTKRGQDVALRCDPISGHVSLYWYRQALGQGPEFLTYFNYEAQQDKSGLPNDRFSAERPEGSISTLTIQRTEQRDSAMYRCASSLEGGSTEAFFGQGTRLTVV.